This T cell receptor beta chain came from a study of blood T cell repertoires in COVID-19. Per the original methods: Amplification of reference gene primers provided the estimated nucleated cell counts. Data came from immunoSEQ multiplex PCR; TCRdb stores just in-frame clones and leaves some out. That table gives V, J and clone size, and the DNA gave D and trimming. The sample has under 450,000 clones; around 88% are singletons. V was pared by 1 base and J by 4 bases, with 6 bases of the junction left unmatched. Germline V lookup: CDR1 SQVTM, CDR2 ANQGSEA. The CDR3 is 14 amino acids. A Seattle source enrolled patients during active infection and followed them longitudinally.

Sequences were obtained from peripheral blood. The source of this sequence is a woman between 45 and 65 years old with COVID-19, enrolled during active disease. This chain connects TRBV29-1 to TRBJ1-1; 7 nucleotides align to TRBD1. The DNA for the CDR3 is TGCAGCGTTGAAGCGACAGGGAGCGGCACTGAAGCTTTCTTT. Protein product: CSVEATGSGTEAFF.